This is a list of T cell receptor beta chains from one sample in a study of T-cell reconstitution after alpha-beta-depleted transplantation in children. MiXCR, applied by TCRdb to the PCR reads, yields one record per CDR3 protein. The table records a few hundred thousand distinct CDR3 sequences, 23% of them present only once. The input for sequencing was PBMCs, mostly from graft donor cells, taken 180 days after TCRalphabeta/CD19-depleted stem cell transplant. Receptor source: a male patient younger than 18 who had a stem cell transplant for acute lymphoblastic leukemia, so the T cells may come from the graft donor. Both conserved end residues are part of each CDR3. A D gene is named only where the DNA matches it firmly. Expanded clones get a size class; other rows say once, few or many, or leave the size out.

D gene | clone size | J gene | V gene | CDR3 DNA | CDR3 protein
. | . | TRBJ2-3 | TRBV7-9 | TGTGCCAGCAGCTACCCGTGGCAGGGGGATACGCAGTATTTT | CASSYPWQGDTQYF
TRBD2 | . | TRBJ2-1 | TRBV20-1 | TGCTGTGCTAGAGACCCACTAGCGGGCTTAACATACAATGAGCAGTTCTTC | CCARDPLAGLTYNEQFF
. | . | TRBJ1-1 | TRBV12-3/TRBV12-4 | TGTGCCAGCAGTTTTGGTTGGGGGACTGAAGCTTTCTTT | CASSFGWGTEAFF
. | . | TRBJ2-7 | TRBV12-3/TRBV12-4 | TGTGCCAGCAGTTTATCTTTCCACGAGCAGTACTTC | CASSLSFHEQYF
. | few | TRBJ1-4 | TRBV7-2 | TGTGCCAGCAGCTTAGGGGATGGGGGGCTTGCTAATGAAAAACTGTTTTTT | CASSLGDGGLANEKLFF
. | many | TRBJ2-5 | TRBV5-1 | TGCGCCAGCAGCTTGGGTCAGTTAGAGACCCAGTACTTC | CASSLGQLETQYF
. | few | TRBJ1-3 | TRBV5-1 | TGCGCCAGCAGCCAGGGTTTCGGAAACACCATATATTTT | CASSQGFGNTIYF
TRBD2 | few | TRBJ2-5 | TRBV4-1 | TGCGCCAGCAGCCAACTGGGACTAGCGGGGAGTATAGAGACCCAGTACTTC | CASSQLGLAGSIETQYF
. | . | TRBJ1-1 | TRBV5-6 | TGTGCCAGCAGCTTAGCAGGGTTCACTGAAGCTTTCTTT | CASSLAGFTEAFF
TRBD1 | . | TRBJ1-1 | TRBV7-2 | TGTGCCAGCAGCTTAGGCAGGGGGCACTTGAACACTGAAGCTTTCTTT | CASSLGRGHLNTEAFF
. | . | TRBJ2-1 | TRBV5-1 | TGCGCCAGCAGCCTTAGCGGATCACGCCGTTACAATGAGCAGTTCTTC | CASSLSGSRRYNEQFF
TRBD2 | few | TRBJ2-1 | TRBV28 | TGTGCCAGCAGTGGGCCGAGCGGGAGAATCTACAATGAGCAGTTCTTC | CASSGPSGRIYNEQFF
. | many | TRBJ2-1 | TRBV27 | TGTGCCAGCAGTTTAACTCCCTACAATGAGCAGTTCTTC | CASSLTPYNEQFF
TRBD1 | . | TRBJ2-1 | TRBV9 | TGTGCCAGCAGCGAGGACAGGGTTGATGAGCAGTTCTTC | CASSEDRVDEQFF
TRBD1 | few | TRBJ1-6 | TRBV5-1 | TGCGCCAGCAGCTGGGGGGACAGGGGAGGTTCACCCCTCCACTTT | CASSWGDRGGSPLHF
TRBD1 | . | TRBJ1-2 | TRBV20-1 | TGCAGTGCACGGGGACAGGGGGGCGATGGCTACACCTTC | CSARGQGGDGYTF
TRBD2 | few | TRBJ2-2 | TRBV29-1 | TGCAGCGTGGGGAGCGCCTGGTGGCTAGCGGGACACAACGAGAACACCGGGGAGCTGTTTTTT | CSVGSAWWLAGHNENTGELFF
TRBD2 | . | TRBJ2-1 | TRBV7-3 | TGTGCCAGCAGCGTCACCGGGACTAGCGTGTACAATGAGCAGTTCTTC | CASSVTGTSVYNEQFF
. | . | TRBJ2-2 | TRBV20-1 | TGCAGTGCTAGATACGGGAGCAACACCGGGGAGCTGTTTTTT | CSARYGSNTGELFF
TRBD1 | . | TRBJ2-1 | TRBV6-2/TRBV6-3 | TGTGCCAGCAGGCCGGGACAGCTCTCCTACAATGAGCAGTTCTTC | CASRPGQLSYNEQFF
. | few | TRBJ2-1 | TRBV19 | TGTGCCAGTAGCATGCAGGGTGTCTTGTACAATGAGCAGTTCTTC | CASSMQGVLYNEQFF
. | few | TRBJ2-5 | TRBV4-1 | TGCGCCAGCAGCCAAGGGATGGCGGTTAGTGAGACCCAGTACTTC | CASSQGMAVSETQYF
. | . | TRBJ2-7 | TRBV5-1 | TGCGCCAGCAGCTTTTTCCTCGGGACTGACGGAACCTACGAGCAGTACTTC | CASSFFLGTDGTYEQYF
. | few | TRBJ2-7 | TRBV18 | TGTGCCAGCTCACCACCGCAGGCCGGGGTTTCAAGCGCCTCCGAGCAGTACTTC | CASSPPQAGVSSASEQYF
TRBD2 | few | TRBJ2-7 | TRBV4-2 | TGTGCCAGCAGCCCCGCGGGGGGGGACATATCCTACGAGCAGTACTTC | CASSPAGGDISYEQYF
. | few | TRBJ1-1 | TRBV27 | TGTGCCAGCAGTCTATCCTCTTGGATCACTGAAGCTTTCTTT | CASSLSSWITEAFF
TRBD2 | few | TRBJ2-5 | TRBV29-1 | TGCAGCGTTGAAGGGGGACTAGTAAAGACCCAGTACTTC | CSVEGGLVKTQYF
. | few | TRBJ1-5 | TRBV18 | TGTGCCAGCTCACCATTGCGCCATAGCAATCAGCCCCAGCATTTT | CASSPLRHSNQPQHF
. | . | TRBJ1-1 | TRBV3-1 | TGTGCCAGCAGCCCCCTCCCACGGGGAGGACGAGCTTTCTTT | CASSPLPRGGRAFF
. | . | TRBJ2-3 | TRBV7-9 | TGTGCCAGCAGCTTGGAAGCAAGTGATACGCAGTATTTT | CASSLEASDTQYF
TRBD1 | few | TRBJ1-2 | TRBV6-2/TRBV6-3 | TGTGCCAGCAGATCGGACAGGGGGCCGGGTGGCTACACCTTC | CASRSDRGPGGYTF
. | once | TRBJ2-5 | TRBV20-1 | TGCAGTGCTAGAGGAGAGGGGACCCAGTACTTC | CSARGEGTQYF
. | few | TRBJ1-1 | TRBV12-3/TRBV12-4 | TGTGCCAGCAGTTTACAGGGCAAAAGGGCTTTCTTT | CASSLQGKRAFF
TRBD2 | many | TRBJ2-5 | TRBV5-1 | TGCGCCAGCAGATTAGCGGGAGAAAGGGAGACCCAGTACTTC | CASRLAGERETQYF
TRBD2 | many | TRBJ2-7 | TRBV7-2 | TGTGCCAGCAGCTTAGCGCCCGGGGGGGGGCCTAACGAGCAGTACTTC | CASSLAPGGGPNEQYF
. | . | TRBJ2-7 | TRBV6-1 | TGTGCCAGCAAGGGACTTCGGGGTCCCTACGAGCAGTACTTC | CASKGLRGPYEQYF
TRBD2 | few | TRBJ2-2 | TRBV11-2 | TGTGCCAGCAGCTTCCTCGGACTAGCGGGAGGGCCAGGGGAGCTGTTTTTT | CASSFLGLAGGPGELFF
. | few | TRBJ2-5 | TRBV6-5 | TGTGCCAGCAGTTACGCGGGAACTTCCTGGCGGGAGACCCAGTACTTC | CASSYAGTSWRETQYF
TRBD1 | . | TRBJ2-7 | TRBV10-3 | TGTGCCATTGGGGGGGGACAGGGTGCCGAGCAGTACTTC | CAIGGGQGAEQYF
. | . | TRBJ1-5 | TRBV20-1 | TGCAGTGCTAGAGGCCCTACAGGGTCCAATCAGCCCCAGCATTTT | CSARGPTGSNQPQHF
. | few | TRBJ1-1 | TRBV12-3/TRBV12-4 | TGTGCCAGCAGACTAGGGTCCAACACTGAAGCTTTCTTT | CASRLGSNTEAFF
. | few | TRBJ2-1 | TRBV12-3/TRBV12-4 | TGTGCCACCGAGCCCAGCGAACGCGGTAATGAGCAGTTCTTC | CATEPSERGNEQFF
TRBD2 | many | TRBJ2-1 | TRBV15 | TGTGCCACCAGCAGAGCCCGCACTAGCGGGAGGGCCGGTGAGCAGTTCTTC | CATSRARTSGRAGEQFF
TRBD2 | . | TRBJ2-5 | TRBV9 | TGTGCCAGCAGCGTAGGTCGGACTAGCGGGAGAGGAGGAGAGACCCAGTACTTC | CASSVGRTSGRGGETQYF
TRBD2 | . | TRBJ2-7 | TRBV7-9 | TGTGCCAGCAGCGGCCGGGGACTAGCGGTCTACGAGCAGTACTTC | CASSGRGLAVYEQYF
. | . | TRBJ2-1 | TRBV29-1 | TGCAGCGTTGAAATCAGGTTGAATGAGCAGTTCTTC | CSVEIRLNEQFF
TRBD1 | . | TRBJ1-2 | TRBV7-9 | TGTGCCAGCAGCTCCCCACGACAGGGTTGGAACTATGGCTACACCTTC | CASSSPRQGWNYGYTF
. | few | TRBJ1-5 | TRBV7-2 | TGTGCCAGCAGTCACGGTCCCAAGCCCCAGCATTTT | CASSHGPKPQHF
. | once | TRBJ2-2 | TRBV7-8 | TGTGCCAGCAGCTTAGTTCTGCGGGATAACGGGGAGCTGTTTTTT | CASSLVLRDNGELFF